The present entry profiles one T cell receptor beta chain with its context. V lost 0 bases to trimming and J lost 8 bases; unmatched junction nucleotides: 6. The CDR3 sequence is 14 residues long. Germline CDR1 reads MGHRA; CDR2 reads YSYEKL. The authors amplified TCR beta CDR3 regions from RNA transcripts. Scientists carried out first-round RT-PCR using HTBI primers and then a second-round multiplex PCR. TCRdb analysed the multiplex PCR reads with MiXCR anew, one entry per CDR3 protein. The table shows about 550,000 distinct CDR3 sequences, with approximately 37% occurring only once. This entry comes from a study of Graves' ophthalmopathy and Graves' hyperthyroidism. Study overall: The term stable hyperthyroidism indicated an absence of ophthalmopathy within 18 months of follow-up.

Pregnancy or lactation, uncontrolled infections and other autoimmune diseases were grounds for excluding patients. This sequence joins TRBV4-1 and TRBJ2-5; 7 bases match TRBD1. The specimen sequenced was peripheral blood or thyroid tissue (not recorded which). The receptor's source is an adult man with Graves' hyperthyroidism. CDR3 in DNA: TGCGCCAGCAGCCAAGAAAAAACAGGGGCCACCCAGTACTTC. Translated: CASSQEKTGATQYF.